The clone carrying this TCR beta chain was counted a few times. The data are from a study of T cells in Graves' hyperthyroidism and ophthalmopathy. Hyperthyroidism was newly diagnosed in patients aged 18 to 65 (duration under 2 months). Using RNA transcripts as the source, TCR beta CDR3 regions were amplified. RT-PCR in the first round (using the HTBI primer set) targeted the TCR CDR3. A single record per CDR3 protein comes from TCRdb applying MiXCR to the multiplex PCR reads. The sample yields a few hundred thousand distinct CDR3 sequences, about 13% seen once. This clonotype originated in a man under 40 with Graves' hyperthyroidism that later progressed to Graves' ophthalmopathy. The sequenced sample was blood.

The CDR3 reads CASSLGSGSLAVYEQYF. The CDR3 nucleotides are TGCGCCAGCAGCTTGGGGTCGGGGTCTCTAGCGGTCTACGAGCAGTACTTC. The chain combines TRBV5-1 with TRBJ2-7; 7 positions match TRBD2. CDR3 size: 17 residues. The germline V gene has CDR1 SGHRS and CDR2 YFSETQ. The ends lost 0 bases at V and 3 bases at J; junction bases unmatched: 12.